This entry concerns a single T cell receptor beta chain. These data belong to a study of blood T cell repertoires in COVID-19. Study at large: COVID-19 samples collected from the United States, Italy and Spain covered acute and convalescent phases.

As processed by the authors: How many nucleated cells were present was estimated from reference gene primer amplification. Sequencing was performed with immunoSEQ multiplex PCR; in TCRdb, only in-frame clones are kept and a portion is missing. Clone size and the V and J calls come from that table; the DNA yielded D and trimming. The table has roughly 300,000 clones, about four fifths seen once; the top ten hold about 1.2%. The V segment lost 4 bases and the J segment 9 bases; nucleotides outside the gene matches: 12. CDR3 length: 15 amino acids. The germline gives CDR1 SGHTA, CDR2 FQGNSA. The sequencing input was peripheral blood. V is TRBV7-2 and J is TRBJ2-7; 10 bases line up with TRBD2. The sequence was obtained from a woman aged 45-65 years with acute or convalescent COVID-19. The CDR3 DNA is TGTGCCAGCAGCTCTAGCGGGAGCAATTACGACGGGCAGTACTTC. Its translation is CASSSSGSNYDGQYF.